Shown below are 2 T cell receptor beta chains from a single sample sequenced in a study of multiple sclerosis patients with progressive multifocal leukoencephalopathy. Noted time point: before natalizumab initiation. The table came from immunoSEQ multiplex PCR; TCRdb's copy has only in-frame clones and leaves some out. The sample lists around 28,000 clones; more than 75% were seen once. Sequencing was done on a sample of PBMCs. Receptors were obtained from a human donor with multiple sclerosis.

V and J are TRBV18 and TRBJ1-3; D call uncertain. CDR3 length: 16 amino acids. Trimming removed 0 bases from V and 0 bases from J, with 9 bases in between. Germline loops: CDR1 KGHSH, CDR2 LQKENI. The CDR3 sequence: CASSPPEYTSGNTIYF. For the CDR3, the DNA is TGTGCCAGCTCACCACCAGAGTATACCTCTGGAAACACCATATATTTT. Supplemented by reference TRBV18 and TRBJ1-3, the full variable domain reads NAGVMQNPRHLVRRRGQEARLRCSPMKGHSHVYWYRQLPEEGLKFMVYLQKENIIDESGMPKERFSAEFPKEGPSILRIQQVVRGDSAAYFCASSPPEYTSGNTIYFGEGSWLTVV.

The CDR3 here is CASSPLGRGARIGNEQFF. As DNA, the CDR3 is TGTGCCAGCAGCCCACTAGGACGGGGGGCTAGAATTGGCAATGAGCAGTTCTTC. The chain has TRBV7-3 and TRBJ2-1; TRBD2 might be the D (7 bases). The V gene's germline CDR1 is SGHTA and CDR2 FQGTGA. V was cut by 5 bases and J by 6 bases, with 26 bases left in between. This CDR3 contains 18 residues.